This TCR beta chain was captured by sequencing in a study of blood T cell repertoires in COVID-19 (dated by TCRdb to 2020 to 2022). General notes on the study: Samples covering the acute and convalescent phases of COVID-19 were provided by collaborators in the United States, Italy and Spain. Subjects who had been exposed to COVID-19, were actively infected with it, or had recovered from it provided the deeply sampled blood TCRbeta repertoires that made up the dataset. Samples came from the ongoing ImmuneRACE study (first 160 participants) plus 1,254 subjects from 6 global collaborators. The repertoires were released in a freely available public database intended as a resource for research on the immune response to SARS-CoV-2. The prospective study material was composed of cDNA or gDNA derived from T cells, B-cell-depleted T cells, or PBMCs. Sample metadata almost always included a de-identified subject ID, COVID-19 status, age in years and sex. Where available, HLA class I and class II types were obtained from metadata supplied by the sample provider rather than from assay-based typing.

TCRbeta CDR3 regions were amplified from genomic DNA by means of the immunoSEQ Assay, a bias-controlled multiplex PCR. In the authors' own workflow: The number of nucleated cells in each sample was estimated from the amplification of reference gene primers within the assay. To quantify the absolute abundance of each unique TCRbeta CDR3 rearrangement, sequence reads were collapsed and filtered. For each sample, productive Simpson clonality was calculated as the square root of Simpson's diversity index over productive rearrangements. The clones in this table, taken by TCRdb from immuneACCESS, are in-frame only. Not every clone is retained; where verified, under half of the shortfall comes from an unresolved V gene, and the cause of the rest is unknown. V, J and clone size derive from that table, while D and trimming were established from the DNA sequence. The sample profile shows about 180,000 clones; over 75% of them were found once. The ten biggest clones cover more than 8% of the sample.

The CDR3 has 15 amino acids, counting the end cysteine and phenylalanine. Only the CDR3 part of the read is kept: 45 bases, read in frame from the first base. Looking up the germline V gene yields CDR1 MGHRA and CDR2 YSYEKL. Here V drops 1 base and J drops 5 bases, and the junction holds 6 bases not matched to any gene. Collaborating institutions collected whole blood in K2EDTA tubes following their own protocols. For TCRbeta analysis, collaborators shipped samples as frozen whole blood, isolated PBMCs, or DNA extracted from either of those sample types. Points on this clone: Its antigen target is currently unknown. One base away there is no much larger clone; base qualities are not given.

The investigation overall reported the following: How much clinical and demographic metadata was included differed by source and by participant, and the metadata was provided uncurated.

Sequenced material: peripheral blood. The chain joins TRBV4-1 to TRBJ1-2; the junction holds 8 bases that match TRBD1. The sequence was obtained from a woman older than 75 with acute or convalescent COVID-19. The CDR3: CASSQGQGAPYGYTF. The nucleotides are TGCGCCAGCAGCCAAGGGCAGGGGGCACCTTATGGCTACACCTTC.